Below are 28 T cell receptor beta chains sequenced from a single sample in a study of beta chain features in type 1 diabetes. The isolated RNA, all of it, was reverse transcribed, so expressed TCRB transcripts were what got sequenced. Produced via immunoSEQ multiplex PCR; TCRdb's table is partial and in-frame only. The table includes around 200,000 clones, around 13% detected once. Material for sequencing was central memory CD4+ T cells from blood. The receptor set was obtained from a woman in her late teens or twenties in good health.

The rearrangement links TRBV6-5 to TRBJ2-1; 12 nucleotides align to TRBD2. The CDR3 runs 15 residues. Germline loops: CDR1 MNHEY, CDR2 SVGAGI. The V gene end was trimmed by 7 bases and the J gene end by 5 bases; junction bases not matched to a gene: 6. Here the CDR3 reads CASTILAGGNNEQFF. The CDR3 coding sequence is TGTGCCAGCACCATACTAGCGGGAGGAAACAATGAGCAGTTCTTC.

This clone was counted between two and nine times. The chain has TRBV4-1 and TRBJ2-1, with TRBD2 identical over 10 bases. V gave up 4 bases and J gave up 4 bases; unmatched junction bases: 10. Looked up from germline, CDR1 is MGHRA and CDR2 is YSYEKL. There are 17 residues in the CDR3. The CDR3 bases are TGCGCCAGCAGCCCGTCGGATTTAGCGGGAGGTTACAATGAGCAGTTCTTC. Its translation: CASSPSDLAGGYNEQFF.

The chain links TRBV30 to TRBJ2-1; 8 nucleotides line up with TRBD2. This CDR3 spans 15 amino acids. J was trimmed by 2 bases and V by 0 bases; bases with no gene match: 3. The germline V gene has CDR1 GTSNPN and CDR2 SVGIG (reference sequence). The CDR3 loop reads CAWSVPGRAYNEQFF. The CDR3 bases are TGTGCCTGGAGTGTACCCGGGAGGGCCTACAATGAGCAGTTCTTC.

This clone was seen a handful of times. J is TRBJ2-1 and V is TRBV18, with 8 bases fitting TRBD2. V lost 4 bases, J lost 1 base, and 0 bases stayed unmatched. The CDR3 consists of 14 residues. Germline V CDR1 and CDR2: KGHSH, LQKENI. CDR3 coding DNA: TGTGCCAGCTCACAGCGGGAGTCCTACAATGAGCAGTTCTTC. This codes for CASSQRESYNEQFF.

The chain carries TRBV27 and TRBJ2-7; TRBD2 matches 7 bases. J was trimmed by 1 base and V by 7 bases; bases with no gene match: 7. The CDR3 is 14 amino acids. Looked up from germline, CDR1 is MNHEY and CDR2 is SMNVEV (reference sequence). CDR3 in DNA: TGTGCCAGCAAGGGGACTACGGGTTCCTACGAGCAGTACTTC. Protein product: CASKGTTGSYEQYF.

This clone has only a few counts. This chain uses TRBV5-1 with TRBJ2-2; the match to TRBD1 covers 7 bases. Trimming at V came to 4 bases and at J to 7 bases, leaving 7 bases not matched to a gene. The CDR3 has 14 amino acids. In germline, CDR1 is SGHRS, CDR2 YFSETQ. For the CDR3, the DNA is TGCGCCAGCAGCCCCGACAGGGAGTACGGGGAGCTGTTTTTT. This codes for CASSPDREYGELFF.

The rearrangement joins TRBV13 to TRBJ1-1, with D unresolved. V was trimmed by 6 bases and J by 1 base, leaving 9 bases between them. There are 13 residues in the CDR3. Germline lookup yields CDR1 PRHDT and CDR2 FYEKMQ (reference sequence). The CDR3 sequence is CASRGLENTEAFF. The DNA for the CDR3 is TGTGCCAGCAGAGGACTGGAGAACACTGAAGCTTTCTTT.

This chain connects TRBV4-2 to TRBJ2-7; 9 nucleotides match TRBD2. This CDR3 is 16 amino acids long. The V segment lost 1 base and the J segment 0 bases; nucleotides outside the gene matches: 4. The germline CDR1 and CDR2 sequences are LGHNA and YNFKEQ. CDR3 sequence reads: CASSQVSGRSSYEQYF. The CDR3 region has the DNA TGTGCCAGCAGCCAAGTGAGCGGGAGGAGCTCCTACGAGCAGTACTTC.

This clone turned up a few times. The J gene is TRBJ2-3, the V gene TRBV6-1; 10 bases match TRBD1. The length of the CDR3 is 15 residues. With 4 bases clipped from V and 1 base from J, the junction kept 2 bases outside the gene matches. CDR1 MNHNS and CDR2 SASEGT come from the germline V gene. Here the CDR3 reads CASSGGTGGTDTQYF. As DNA, the CDR3 is TGTGCCAGCAGTGGCGGGACAGGGGGCACAGATACGCAGTATTTT.

The chain uses TRBV6-5 and TRBJ2-7; D unclear. Germline lookup yields CDR1 MNHEY and CDR2 SVGAGI. The CDR3 is made up of 12 amino acids. Trimming took off 4 bases at V and 3 bases at J, with 7 bases between the two ends. CDR3 amino acids: CASSFAGYEQYF. In nucleotides, the CDR3 is TGTGCCAGCAGTTTTGCCGGCTACGAGCAGTACTTC.

This chain connects TRBV5-4 to TRBJ2-1; 7 bases line up with TRBD2. Germline assignment: CDR1 SGHNT and CDR2 YYREEE (reference sequence). This CDR3 has 17 amino acids. The ends lost 2 bases at V and 5 bases at J; junction bases unmatched: 13. Here the CDR3 DNA reads TGTGCCAGCAGCTTTGGGGGGGTACGGGTGTTCCACAATGAGCAGTTCTTC. As protein: CASSFGGVRVFHNEQFF.

This clone was observed a few times. The chain links TRBV6-6 to TRBJ2-7, with D perhaps matching TRBD1 (5 bases). Germline CDR1 is MNHNY and CDR2 is SVGAGI (reference sequence). The V end lost 4 bases, the J end lost 2 bases, and 12 bases lay between the germline ends. This CDR3 is built from 14 residues. CDR3 protein: CASSSTGAPYEQYF. DNA of the CDR3: TGTGCCAGCAGTTCCACAGGAGCCCCCTACGAGCAGTACTTC.

The rearrangement links TRBV5-4 to TRBJ2-5; D is perhaps TRBD1 (6 bases). V dropped 0 bases and J dropped 6 bases, with 15 bases sitting between them. This CDR3 is 15 amino acids long. Germline V CDR1 and CDR2: SGHNT, YYREEE (reference sequence). This CDR3 reads CASSLAFAGAQTQYF. CDR3 DNA: TGTGCCAGCAGCTTGGCCTTTGCAGGGGCCCAGACCCAGTACTTC.

This clone was counted only a few times. This chain uses TRBV7-8 with TRBJ2-2, with 9 bases lining up with TRBD1. The length of the CDR3 is 15 residues. V shed 5 bases and J 4 bases; nucleotides not matched to a gene: 5. CDR1 and CDR2 from the germline V gene are SGHVS and FQNEAQ. CDR3 loop: CASSLRDRATGELFF. CDR3 sequence (DNA): TGTGCCAGCAGCCTAAGGGACAGGGCCACCGGGGAGCTGTTTTTT.

The CDR3: CASSVLLLNTEAFF. CDR3 nucleotides: TGTGCCAGCAGTGTTTTACTGTTGAACACTGAAGCTTTCTTT. The chain couples TRBV2 to TRBJ1-1; D gene ambiguous. Germline lookup yields CDR1 SNHLY and CDR2 FYNNEI. V lost 4 bases, J lost 0 bases, and 9 bases lay in between. The CDR3 loop spans 14 amino acids.

A note on this clone: The sample contains more than one DNA sequence encoding this CDR3. This chain joins TRBV2 and TRBJ2-3; 11 bases map to TRBD2. CDR1 and CDR2 (germline): SNHLY, FYNNEI. The CDR3 is 14 residues long. Trimming removed 7 bases from V and 5 bases from J; junction bases left unmatched: 5. DNA of the CDR3: TGTGCCAGCAAGGAAACTAGCGGGAGAGATACGCAGTATTTT. This translates into CASKETSGRDTQYF.

This rearrangement joins TRBV28 to TRBJ1-2; 7 bases are a match to TRBD1. Germline trimming cut 6 bases from V and 7 bases from J; bases unmatched to any gene: 14. This CDR3 is 15 amino acids long. CDR1 MDHEN and CDR2 SYDVKM come from the germline V gene. The CDR3 nucleotides read TGTGCCAGCAGCCCCTCAGTTGGACAGGAGGGTGGCTACACCTTC. This encodes CASSPSVGQEGGYTF.

This clone has a handful of counts. The V gene is TRBV19, the J gene TRBJ2-3, with a tentative D call TRBD2 (6 bases). The CDR3 sequence is 15 residues long. V lost 6 bases, J lost 1 base, and 14 bases lay in between. The germline V gene has CDR1 LNHDA and CDR2 SQIVND (reference sequence). The CDR3 is CASRAASSGTDTQYF. DNA of the CDR3: TGTGCCAGTAGGGCGGCGTCTAGCGGCACAGATACGCAGTATTTT.

This clone has just a few counts. The chain has TRBV7-9 and TRBJ1-1; D is uncertain. Germline V CDR1 and CDR2: SEHNR, FQNEAQ (reference sequence). V lost 3 bases and J 6 bases, leaving 8 bases between the germline ends. This CDR3 is 12 amino acids long. CDR3 region: CASSLVVAEAFF. DNA for the CDR3: TGTGCCAGCAGCTTGGTTGTAGCTGAAGCTTTCTTT.

The chain carries TRBV5-1 and TRBJ2-1; TRBD2 matches at 13 bases. This CDR3 is 15 amino acids long. The V and J ends lost 4 bases and 8 bases, in that order; junction bases with no gene match: 6. CDR1 SGHRS and CDR2 YFSETQ come from the germline V gene. In DNA form, the CDR3 reads TGCGCCAGCAGCAAAGGACTAGCGGGAGCCGATGAGCAGTTCTTC. Amino acids: CASSKGLAGADEQFF.

CDR3 sequence reads: CAWSAKYEQYF. CDR3 bases: TGTGCCTGGAGTGCCAAATACGAGCAGTACTTC. The rearrangement uses TRBV30 and TRBJ2-7, with D unresolved. This CDR3 spans 11 amino acids. V was shortened by 1 base and J by 4 bases, with 5 bases between the two germline ends. Germline CDR1 and CDR2: GTSNPN and SVGIG (reference sequence).

In this sample, this clone turned up a few times. The V and J genes are TRBV5-6 and TRBJ1-2, with 9 bases aligning to TRBD1. CDR1 SGHDT and CDR2 YYEEEE come from the germline V gene. V shed 5 bases, J shed 7 bases, and the junction held 3 bases outside the gene matches. There are 12 residues in the CDR3. Written as DNA, the CDR3 is TGTGCCAGCAGGGGACAGGGAGGTGGCTACACCTTC. Its translation is CASRGQGGGYTF.

This rearrangement joins TRBV9 to TRBJ1-2; 8 bases line up with TRBD1. The CDR3 has 16 amino acids. V trimming: 0 bases; J trimming: 5 bases; junction bases outside the gene matches: 9. Looked up from germline, CDR1 is SGDLS and CDR2 is YYNGEE. The DNA of the CDR3 is TGTGCCAGCAGCGTAGGGGGCAGGGGGCCCTTTTATGGCTACACCTTC. Translating gives CASSVGGRGPFYGYTF.

This clone was counted at least ten times. The chain recombines TRBV29-1 with TRBJ2-3; tentative D call: TRBD2 (5 bases). Germline CDR1 reads SQVTM; CDR2 reads ANQGSEA. Trimming stripped 3 bases from V and 10 bases from J, with 11 bases between. This CDR3 is built from 11 residues. This CDR3 is CSVDLAVAQYF. The CDR3 DNA reads as TGCAGCGTTGACCTAGCCGTTGCGCAGTATTTT.

The genes are TRBV20-1 and TRBJ2-4; D might be TRBD1 (5 bases). V lost 4 bases to trimming and J lost 7 bases, with 8 bases between them. The CDR3 spans 11 residues. CDR1 is DFQATT and CDR2 is SNEGSKA in the germline V gene (reference sequence). The CDR3 DNA is TGCAGTGCTATCGACAGCAACATTCAGTACTTC. Its translation is CSAIDSNIQYF.

This clone was seen more than once but under ten times. The rearrangement uses TRBV2 and TRBJ1-5; possible D gene TRBD1, 5 bases. Deletions cut 6 bases from V and 7 bases from J, with 16 bases between. This CDR3 spans 14 amino acids. Germline V gives CDR1 SNHLY, CDR2 FYNNEI. In DNA form, the CDR3 reads TGTGCCAGCAGGGACATCGGTTACGGCCAGCCCCAGCATTTT. Translating gives CASRDIGYGQPQHF.

This clone was seen only a few times. The CDR3 nucleotides read TGCAGCGTCTTCAACTACCCTAACTACGAGCAGTACTTC. This translates into CSVFNYPNYEQYF. This chain connects TRBV29-1 to TRBJ2-7; D gene uncertain. This CDR3 region has 13 residues. V was clipped by 6 bases and J by 3 bases, with 15 bases between them. Germline V gene sequence: CDR1 SQVTM, CDR2 ANQGSEA.

V usage is TRBV28 and J usage is TRBJ1-5, with D tentatively TRBD1 (6 bases). The V end lost 7 bases, the J end lost 3 bases, and 19 bases lay between the germline ends. Germline values: CDR1 MDHEN, CDR2 SYDVKM. CDR3 size: 16 residues. CDR3 bases: TGTGCCAGCATATCCTCCGGGACACCTAACAATCAGCCCCAGCATTTT. Translation gives CASISSGTPNNQPQHF.